This entry describes one TCR beta chain. Its specificity is not known. Germline V CDR1 and CDR2: SGHNT, YYREEE (reference sequence). The length of the CDR3 is 14 residues. The germline V and J ends were trimmed by 3 bases and 6 bases, with 13 bases remaining between them. This sample was included in a study of graft-versus-host responses after intestinal transplantation. Study-wide results and limits: High graft-versus-host to host-versus-graft clonal ratios were found in allografts of patients who had graft-donor T cell macrochimerism.

TCRdb's table, derived via immunoSEQ multiplex PCR, lists solely in-frame clones and lacks some. The sample carries 85,000 to 130,000 clones, over 75% recorded once. The source was unstimulated CD4+ T cells sorted from spleen or lymph node cells, collected before intestinal transplant. The rearrangement uses TRBV5-4 and TRBJ2-4; a possible D gene is TRBD1 (6 bases). The clonotype originates from a human donor who received an intestinal transplant. CDR3 DNA: TGTGCCAGCAGCTCTCCGGGACAAATAAACATTCAGTACTTC. This encodes CASSSPGQINIQYF.